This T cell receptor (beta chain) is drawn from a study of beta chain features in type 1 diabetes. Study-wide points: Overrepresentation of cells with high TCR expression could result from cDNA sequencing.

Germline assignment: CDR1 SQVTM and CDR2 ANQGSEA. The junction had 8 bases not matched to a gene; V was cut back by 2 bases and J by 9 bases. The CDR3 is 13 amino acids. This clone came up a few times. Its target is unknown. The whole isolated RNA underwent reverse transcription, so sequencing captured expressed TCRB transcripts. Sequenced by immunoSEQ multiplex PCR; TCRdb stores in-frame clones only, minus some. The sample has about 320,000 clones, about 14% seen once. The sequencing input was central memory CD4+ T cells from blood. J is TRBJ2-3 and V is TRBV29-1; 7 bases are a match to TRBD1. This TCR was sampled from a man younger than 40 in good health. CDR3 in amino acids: CSVENLRDRTQYF. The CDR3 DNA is TGCAGCGTTGAAAATTTGAGGGACAGAACGCAGTATTTT.